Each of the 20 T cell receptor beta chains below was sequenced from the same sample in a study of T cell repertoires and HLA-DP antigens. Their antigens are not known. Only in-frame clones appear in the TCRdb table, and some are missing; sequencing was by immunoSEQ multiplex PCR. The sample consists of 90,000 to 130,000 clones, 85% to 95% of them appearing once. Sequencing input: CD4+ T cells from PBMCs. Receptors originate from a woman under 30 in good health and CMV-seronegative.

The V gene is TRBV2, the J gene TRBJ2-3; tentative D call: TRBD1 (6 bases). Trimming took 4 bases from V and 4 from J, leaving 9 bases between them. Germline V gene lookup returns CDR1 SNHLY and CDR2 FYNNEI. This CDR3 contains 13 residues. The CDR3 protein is CASSAQGSDTQYF. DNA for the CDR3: TGTGCCAGCAGTGCGCAGGGGTCAGATACGCAGTATTTT. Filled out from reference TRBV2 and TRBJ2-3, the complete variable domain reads EPEVTQTPSHQVTQMGQEVILRCVPISNHLYFYWYRQILGQKVEFLVSFYNNEISEKSEIFDDQFSVERPDGSNFTLKIRSTKLEDSAMYFCASSAQGSDTQYFGPGTRLTVL.

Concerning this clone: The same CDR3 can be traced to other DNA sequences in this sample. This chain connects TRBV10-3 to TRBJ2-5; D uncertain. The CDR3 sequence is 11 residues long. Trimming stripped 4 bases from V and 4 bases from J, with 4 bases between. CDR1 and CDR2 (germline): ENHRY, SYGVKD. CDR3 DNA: TGTGCCATCAGTGGAGGAGAGACCCAGTACTTC. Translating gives CAISGGETQYF.

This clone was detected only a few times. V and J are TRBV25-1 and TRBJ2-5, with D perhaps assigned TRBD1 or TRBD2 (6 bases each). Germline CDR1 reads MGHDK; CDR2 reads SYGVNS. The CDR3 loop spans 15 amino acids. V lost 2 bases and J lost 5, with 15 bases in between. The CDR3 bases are TGTGCCAGCAGTGAACAGAGGGGGGCCGGGGAGACCCAGTACTTC. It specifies CASSEQRGAGETQYF.

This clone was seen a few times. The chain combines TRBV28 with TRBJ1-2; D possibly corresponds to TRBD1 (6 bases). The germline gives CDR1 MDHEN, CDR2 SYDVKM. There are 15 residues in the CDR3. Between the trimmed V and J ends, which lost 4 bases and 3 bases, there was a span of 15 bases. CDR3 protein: CASSSPGGEYYGYTF. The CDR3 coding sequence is TGTGCCAGCAGTTCCCCTGGGGGCGAGTACTATGGCTACACCTTC.

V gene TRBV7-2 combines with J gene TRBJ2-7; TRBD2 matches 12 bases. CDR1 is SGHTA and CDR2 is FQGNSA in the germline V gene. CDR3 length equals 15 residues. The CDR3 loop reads CASSLAGGSSYEQYV. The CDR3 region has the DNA TGTGCCAGCAGCCTAGCGGGGGGGAGCTCCTACGAGCAGTACGTC.

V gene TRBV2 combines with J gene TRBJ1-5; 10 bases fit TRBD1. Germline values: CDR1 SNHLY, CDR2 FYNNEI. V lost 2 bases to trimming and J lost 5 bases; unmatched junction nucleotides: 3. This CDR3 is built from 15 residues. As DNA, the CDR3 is TGTGCCAGCAGTGAAAGGGACAGGGGTGATCAGCCCCAGCATTTT. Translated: CASSERDRGDQPQHF.

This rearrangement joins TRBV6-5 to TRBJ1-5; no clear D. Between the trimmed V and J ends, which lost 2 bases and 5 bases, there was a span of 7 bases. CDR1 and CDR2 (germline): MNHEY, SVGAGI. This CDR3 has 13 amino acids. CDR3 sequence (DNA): TGTGCCAGCAGTTACGGTCGTTATCAGCCCCAGCATTTT. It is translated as CASSYGRYQPQHF.

The CDR3 protein is CASSLWRLAGAQETQYF. The CDR3 nucleotides are TGTGCCAGCAGCTTATGGCGATTAGCGGGGGCCCAAGAGACCCAGTACTTC. The genes are TRBV7-9 and TRBJ2-5, with 9 bases lining up with TRBD2. The CDR3 has 17 amino acids. The germline V gene encodes CDR1 SEHNR and CDR2 FQNEAQ (reference sequence). V shed 2 bases and J 1 base; nucleotides not matched to a gene: 8.

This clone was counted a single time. Written as DNA, the CDR3 is TGCGCCAGCAGCTTAGGGTCAGGGTGGGGAGATACGCAGTATTTT. Translating it yields CASSLGSGWGDTQYF. The rearrangement uses TRBV5-1 and TRBJ2-3; D is possibly TRBD1 (5 bases). CDR3 size: 15 residues. Looked up from germline, CDR1 is SGHRS and CDR2 is YFSETQ. Between the trimmed V and J ends, which lost 2 bases and 5 bases, there was a span of 15 bases.

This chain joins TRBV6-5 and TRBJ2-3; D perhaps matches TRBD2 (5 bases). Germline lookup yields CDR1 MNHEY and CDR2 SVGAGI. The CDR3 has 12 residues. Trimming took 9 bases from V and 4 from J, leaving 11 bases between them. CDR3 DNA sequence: TGTGCCAGTAAGGACTTCGCAGATACGCAGTATTTT. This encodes CASKDFADTQYF.

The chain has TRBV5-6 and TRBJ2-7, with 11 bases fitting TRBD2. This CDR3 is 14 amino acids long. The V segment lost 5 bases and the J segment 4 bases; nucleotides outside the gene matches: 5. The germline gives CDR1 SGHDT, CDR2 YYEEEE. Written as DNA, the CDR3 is TGTGCCAGCAGGACCGGGACTAGCGGTTACGAGCAGTACGTC. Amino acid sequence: CASRTGTSGYEQYV.

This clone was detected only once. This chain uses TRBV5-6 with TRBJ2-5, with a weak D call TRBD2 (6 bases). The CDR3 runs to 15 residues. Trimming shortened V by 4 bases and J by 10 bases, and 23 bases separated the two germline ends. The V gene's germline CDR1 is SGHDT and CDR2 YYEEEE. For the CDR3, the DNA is TGTGCCAGCAGCCCCAATAGAGGGCCGGGACTGAGCCAGTACTTC. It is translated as CASSPNRGPGLSQYF.

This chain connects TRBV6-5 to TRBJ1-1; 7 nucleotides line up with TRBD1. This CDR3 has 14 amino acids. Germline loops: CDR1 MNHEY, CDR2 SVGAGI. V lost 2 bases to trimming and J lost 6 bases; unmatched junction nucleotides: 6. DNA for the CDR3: TGTGCCAGCAGTTACGACAGGGAACGGTCTGAAGCTTTCTTT. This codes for CASSYDRERSEAFF.

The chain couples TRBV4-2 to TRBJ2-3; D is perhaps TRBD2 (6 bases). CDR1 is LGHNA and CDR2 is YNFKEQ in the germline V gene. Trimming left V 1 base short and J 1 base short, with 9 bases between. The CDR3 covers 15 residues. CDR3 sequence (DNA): TGTGCCAGCAGCCAAGGGGCGGGGCGCACAGATACGCAGTATTTT. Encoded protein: CASSQGAGRTDTQYF.

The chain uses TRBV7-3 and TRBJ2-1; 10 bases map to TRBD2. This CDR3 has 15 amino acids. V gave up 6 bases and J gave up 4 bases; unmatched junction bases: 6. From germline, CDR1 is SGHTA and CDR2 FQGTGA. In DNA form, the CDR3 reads TGTGCCAGCAGTCCAGGACTAGCGGTTTACAATGAGCAGTTCTTC. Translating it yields CASSPGLAVYNEQFF.

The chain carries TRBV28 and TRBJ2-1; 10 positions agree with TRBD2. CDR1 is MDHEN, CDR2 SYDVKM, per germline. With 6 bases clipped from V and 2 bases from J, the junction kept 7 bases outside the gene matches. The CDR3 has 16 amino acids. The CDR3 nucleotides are TGTGCCAGCAGCTCGTATAGCGGGGGGACCTACAATGAGCAGTTCTTC. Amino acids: CASSSYSGGTYNEQFF.

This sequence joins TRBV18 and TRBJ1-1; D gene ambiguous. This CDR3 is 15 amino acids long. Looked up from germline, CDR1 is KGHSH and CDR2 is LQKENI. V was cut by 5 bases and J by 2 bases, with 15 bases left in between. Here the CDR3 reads CASSSGMTYNTEAFF. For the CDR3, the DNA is TGTGCCAGCTCATCGGGGATGACCTATAACACTGAAGCTTTCTTT.

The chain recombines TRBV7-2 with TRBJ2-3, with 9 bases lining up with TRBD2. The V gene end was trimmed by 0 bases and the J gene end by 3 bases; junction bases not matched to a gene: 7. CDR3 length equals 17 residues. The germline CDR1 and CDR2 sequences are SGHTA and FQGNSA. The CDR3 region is CASSLALMRGGTDTQYF. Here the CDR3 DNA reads TGTGCCAGCAGCTTAGCGCTCATGCGGGGGGGAACAGATACGCAGTATTTT.

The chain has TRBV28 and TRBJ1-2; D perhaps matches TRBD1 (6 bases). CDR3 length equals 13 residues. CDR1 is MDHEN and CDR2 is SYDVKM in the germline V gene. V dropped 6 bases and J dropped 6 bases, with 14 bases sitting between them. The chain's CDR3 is CASSPTGSNGYTF. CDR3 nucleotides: TGTGCCAGCAGCCCTACAGGGTCGAATGGCTACACCTTC.

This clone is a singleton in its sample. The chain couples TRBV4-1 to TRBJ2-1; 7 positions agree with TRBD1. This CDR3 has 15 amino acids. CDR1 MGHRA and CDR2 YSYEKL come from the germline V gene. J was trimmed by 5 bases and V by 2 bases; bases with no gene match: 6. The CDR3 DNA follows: TGCGCCAGCAGCCAATCAGGACAGGTGAACAATGAGCAGTTCTTC. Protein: CASSQSGQVNNEQFF.